The T cell receptor (beta chain) described here comes from a study of OX40 agonist ivuxolimab in advanced cancers. On the study more broadly: Patients with hepatocellular carcinoma, melanoma, renal cell or head and neck cancer made up the dose-escalation patients.

The study, taken as a whole, reports: With doses of 0.1 to 3.0 mg/kg, CD4+ and CD8+ blood T cells had undergone clonal expansion by week 6.

Points on this clone: Its specificity is unknown.

This CDR3 has 14 residues. Generated by immunoSEQ multiplex PCR, the TCRdb table keeps only in-frame clones and is missing some. The table lists roughly 89,000 clones, 84% of them singletons. Sequencing was performed on CD4+ or CD8+ T cells sorted from blood, taken in a trial of the OX40 agonist ivuxolimab. The rearrangement uses TRBV21-1 and TRBJ1-4. TRBV21-1 represents a pseudogene. The clonotype originates from an adult with an advanced solid tumor such as melanoma, head and neck, liver or kidney cancer. The CDR3 DNA reads TGTGCCAGCAGCAAAAAGAAAACTAATGAAAAACTGTTTTTT. Translating gives CASSKKKTNEKLFF.